These 10 T cell receptor beta chains originate from one sample sequenced in a study of T cell changes during pregnancy in multiple sclerosis. The method was immunoSEQ multiplex PCR; TCRdb's version includes in-frame clones alone and lacks a portion of them. Of 35,000 to 55,000 clones in the sample, about nine tenths are singletons; the top ten hold around 0.64%. The sequenced sample was CD4+ T cells from peripheral blood mononuclear cells, obtained before pregnancy. The receptor set was obtained from a female donor with multiple sclerosis, enrolled in a pregnancy study.

The V gene is TRBV7-2, the J gene TRBJ1-2; no clear D gene. Trimming left V 5 bases short and J 8 bases short, with 9 bases between. The CDR3 loop spans 11 amino acids. From germline, CDR1 is SGHTA and CDR2 FQGNSA. Here the CDR3 reads CASSLFGGYTF. The CDR3 DNA reads as TGTGCCAGCAGCCTCTTTGGCGGCTACACCTTC. The full variable domain, with the rest looked up from reference TRBV7-2 and TRBJ1-2, is GAGVSQSPSNKVTEKGKDVELRCDPISGHTALYWYRQSLGQGLEFLIYFQGNSAPDKSGLPSDRFSAERTGGSVSTLTIQRTQQEDSAVYLCASSLFGGYTFGSGTRLTVV.

This clone appeared a single time. The V and J genes are TRBV11-1 and TRBJ2-7, with D perhaps TRBD1 (5 bases). This CDR3 is 13 amino acids long. Germline CDR1 is SGHAT and CDR2 is FQDESV (reference sequence). Trimming took 1 base from V and 6 from J, leaving 10 bases between them. DNA for the CDR3: TGTGCCAGCAGCTTAGGGGGCAGATCCGAGCAGTACTTC. Translating gives CASSLGGRSEQYF.

The chain uses TRBV9 and TRBJ2-3; TRBD2 matches at 14 bases. J was trimmed by 7 bases and V by 3 bases; bases with no gene match: 16. The CDR3 extends over 19 amino acids. Germline V CDR1 and CDR2: SGDLS, YYNGEE. The CDR3 DNA reads as TGTGCCAGCAGCGCCGGACTAGCGGGGGGCCCTGGGTCAGGGCATACGCAGTATTTT. Encoded protein: CASSAGLAGGPGSGHTQYF.

This chain links TRBV10-3 with TRBJ2-2; 9 bases line up with TRBD1. V lost 3 bases, J lost 4 bases, and 18 bases stayed unmatched. The length of the CDR3 is 20 residues. Germline CDR1 and CDR2: ENHRY and SYGVKD. CDR3 amino acids: CAISDFEIRDRVRRTGELFF. In DNA, the CDR3 is TGTGCCATCAGTGACTTCGAAATTAGGGACAGGGTACGACGCACCGGGGAGCTGTTTTTT.

In nucleotides, the CDR3 is TGTGCCAGCAGCCTCCGACAGGGTGAGACCCAGTACTTC. The encoded protein is CASSLRQGETQYF. The J gene is TRBJ2-5, the V gene TRBV7-3; 7 bases agree with TRBD1. This CDR3 spans 13 amino acids. The V gene end was trimmed by 5 bases and the J gene end by 5 bases; junction bases not matched to a gene: 5. Germline CDR1 is SGHTA and CDR2 is FQGTGA.

The CDR3 is CATTTANTGELFF. CDR3 in DNA: TGTGCCACCACGACAGCGAACACCGGGGAGCTGTTTTTT. J is TRBJ2-2 and V is TRBV2; weak D call: TRBD1 (5 bases). Germline CDR1 is SNHLY and CDR2 is FYNNEI. The CDR3 is 13 residues long. Trimming removed 10 bases at V and 0 bases at J, with 9 bases between.

The rearrangement joins TRBV6-6 to TRBJ2-7; perhaps TRBD1 as D (5 bases). Germline V gives CDR1 MNHNY, CDR2 SVGAGI (reference sequence). V was clipped by 0 bases and J by 2 bases, with 8 bases between them. The CDR3 runs to 14 residues. CDR3: CASSYSAGTYEQYF. For the CDR3, the DNA is TGTGCCAGCAGTTACTCGGCAGGGACCTACGAGCAGTACTTC.

The gene calls are TRBV12-5 and TRBJ1-6; the D gene is possibly TRBD1 (5 bases). The CDR3 is made up of 13 amino acids. Germline lookup yields CDR1 LGHNT and CDR2 FRNRAP. Trimming took off 7 bases at V and 15 bases at J, with 19 bases between the two ends. CDR3 DNA sequence: TGTGCTAGTGCGTACCACCTCCAGGGCCACCTCCACTTT. It encodes CASAYHLQGHLHF.

This clone was observed once. The chain employs TRBV4-3 and TRBJ1-1, with D maybe TRBD1 (5 bases). This CDR3 has 15 amino acids. Trimming left V 4 bases short and J 5 bases short, with 17 bases between. Germline CDR1 is LGHNA and CDR2 is YSLEER. The DNA for the CDR3 is TGCGCCAGCAGCCCGAGTGGGCAGGGAAGGACTGAAGCTTTCTTT. It specifies CASSPSGQGRTEAFF.

This chain joins TRBV7-8 and TRBJ2-7; 8 bases match TRBD1. CDR3 length: 16 amino acids. J was trimmed by 2 bases and V by 4 bases; bases with no gene match: 10. CDR1 is SGHVS and CDR2 is FQNEAQ in the germline V gene. DNA for the CDR3: TGTGCCAGCAGCTCCCCCGACAGGGGCCGCACCTACGAGCAGTACTTC. This sequence encodes CASSSPDRGRTYEQYF.